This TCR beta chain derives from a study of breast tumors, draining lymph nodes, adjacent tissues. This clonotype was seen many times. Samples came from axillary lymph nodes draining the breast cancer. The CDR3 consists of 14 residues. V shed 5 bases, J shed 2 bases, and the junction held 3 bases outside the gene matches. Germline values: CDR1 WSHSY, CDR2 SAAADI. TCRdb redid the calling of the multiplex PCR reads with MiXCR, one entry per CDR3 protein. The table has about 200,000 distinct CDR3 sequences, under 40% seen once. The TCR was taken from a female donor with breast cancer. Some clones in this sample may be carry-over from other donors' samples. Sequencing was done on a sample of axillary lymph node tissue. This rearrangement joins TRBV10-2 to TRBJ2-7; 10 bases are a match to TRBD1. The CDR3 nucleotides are TGCGCCAGCAGTACGGGACAGGGGACCTACGAGCAGTACTTC. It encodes CASSTGQGTYEQYF.